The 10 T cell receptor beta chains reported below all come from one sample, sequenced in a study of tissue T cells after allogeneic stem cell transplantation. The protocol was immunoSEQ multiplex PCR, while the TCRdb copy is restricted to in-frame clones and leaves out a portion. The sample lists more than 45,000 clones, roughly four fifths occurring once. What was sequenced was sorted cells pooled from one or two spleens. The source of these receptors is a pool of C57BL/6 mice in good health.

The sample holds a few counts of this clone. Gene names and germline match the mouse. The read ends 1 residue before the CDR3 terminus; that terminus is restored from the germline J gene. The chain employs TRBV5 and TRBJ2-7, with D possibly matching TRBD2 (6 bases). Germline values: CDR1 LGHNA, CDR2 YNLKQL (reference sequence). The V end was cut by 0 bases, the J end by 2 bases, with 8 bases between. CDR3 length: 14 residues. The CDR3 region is CASSQDHWAYEQYF. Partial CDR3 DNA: TGTGCCAGCAGCCAAGACCACTGGGCCTATGAACAGTAC.

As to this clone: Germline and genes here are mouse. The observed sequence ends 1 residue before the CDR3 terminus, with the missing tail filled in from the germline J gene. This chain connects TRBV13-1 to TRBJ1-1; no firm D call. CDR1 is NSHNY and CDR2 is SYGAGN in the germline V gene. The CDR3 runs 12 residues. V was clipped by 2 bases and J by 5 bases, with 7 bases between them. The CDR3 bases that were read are TGTGCCAGCAGTGAGCTCCAAACAGAAGTCTTC. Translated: CASSELQTEVF. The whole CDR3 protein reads CASSELQTEVFF.

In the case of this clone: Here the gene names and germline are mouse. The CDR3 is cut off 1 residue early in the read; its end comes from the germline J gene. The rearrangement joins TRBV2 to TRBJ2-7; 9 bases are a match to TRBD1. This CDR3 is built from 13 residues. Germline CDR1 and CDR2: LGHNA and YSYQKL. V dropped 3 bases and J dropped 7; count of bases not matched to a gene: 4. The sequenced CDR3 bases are TGTGCCAGCAGCCACGGGGACAGGGTGGAACAGTAC. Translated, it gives CASSHGDRVEQY. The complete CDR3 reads CASSHGDRVEQYF.

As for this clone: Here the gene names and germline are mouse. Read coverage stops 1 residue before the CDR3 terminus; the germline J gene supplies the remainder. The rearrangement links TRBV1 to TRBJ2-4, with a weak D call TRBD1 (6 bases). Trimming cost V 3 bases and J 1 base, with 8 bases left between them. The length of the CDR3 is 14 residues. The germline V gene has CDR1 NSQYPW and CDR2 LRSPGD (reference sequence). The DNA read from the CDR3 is TGCACCTGCAGTGCCTCAGGGGGTCAAAACACCTTGTAC. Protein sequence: CTCSASGGQNTLY. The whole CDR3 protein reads CTCSASGGQNTLYF.

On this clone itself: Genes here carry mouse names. This chain's CDR3 is CAWSPQGANTEVFF. Partial CDR3 DNA: TGTGCCTGGAGTCCCCAGGGGGCGAACACAGAAGTCTTC. The gene calls are TRBV31 and TRBJ1-1; TRBD1 agrees at 8 bases. The read finishes 1 residue shy of the CDR3 end, and the germline J gene is used to complete it. From germline, CDR1 is GKSSPN and CDR2 SITVG. This CDR3 has 14 amino acids. J gave up 1 base and V 1 base, and 2 bases lay outside the gene matches.

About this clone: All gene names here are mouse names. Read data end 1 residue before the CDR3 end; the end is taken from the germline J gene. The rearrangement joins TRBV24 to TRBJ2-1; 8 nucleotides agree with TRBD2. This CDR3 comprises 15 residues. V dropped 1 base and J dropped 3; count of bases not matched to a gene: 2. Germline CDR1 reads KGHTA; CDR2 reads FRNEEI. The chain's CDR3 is CASSLWGGAYAEQFF. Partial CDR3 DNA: TGTGCCAGCAGTCTGTGGGGGGGCGCCTATGCTGAGCAGTTC.

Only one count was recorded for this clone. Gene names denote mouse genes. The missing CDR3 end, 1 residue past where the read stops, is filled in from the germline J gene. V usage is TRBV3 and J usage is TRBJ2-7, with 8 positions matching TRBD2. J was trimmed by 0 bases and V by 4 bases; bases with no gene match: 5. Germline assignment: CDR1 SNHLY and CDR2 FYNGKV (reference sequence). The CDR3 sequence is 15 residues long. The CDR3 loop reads CASSSLGGSSYEQYF. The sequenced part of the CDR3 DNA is TGTGCCAGCAGCTCCCTGGGGGGAAGCTCCTATGAACAGTAC. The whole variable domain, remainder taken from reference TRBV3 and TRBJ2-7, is GPKVLQIPSHQIIDMGQMVTLNCDPVSNHLYFYWYKQILGQQMEFLVNFYNGKVMEKSKLFKDQFSVERPDGSYFTLKIQPTALEDSAVYFCASSSLGGSSYEQYFGPGTRLTVL.

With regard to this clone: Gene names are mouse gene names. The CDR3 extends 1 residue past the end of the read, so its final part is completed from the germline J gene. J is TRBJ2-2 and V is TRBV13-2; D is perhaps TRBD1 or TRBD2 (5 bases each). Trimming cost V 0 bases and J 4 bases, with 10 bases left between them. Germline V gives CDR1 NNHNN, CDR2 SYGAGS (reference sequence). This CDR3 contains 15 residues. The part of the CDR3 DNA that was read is TGTGCCAGCGGTGATGCGGGGGAGGTCACCGGGCAGCTCTAC. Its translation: CASGDAGEVTGQLY. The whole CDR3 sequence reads CASGDAGEVTGQLYF.

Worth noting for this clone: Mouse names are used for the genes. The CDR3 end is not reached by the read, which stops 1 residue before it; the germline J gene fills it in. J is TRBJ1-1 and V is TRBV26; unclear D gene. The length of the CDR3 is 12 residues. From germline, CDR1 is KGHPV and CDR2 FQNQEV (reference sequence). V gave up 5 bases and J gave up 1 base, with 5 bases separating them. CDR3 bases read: TGTGCCAGCAGTTACAAAAACACAGAAGTCTTC. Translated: CASSYKNTEVF. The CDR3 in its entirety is CASSYKNTEVFF. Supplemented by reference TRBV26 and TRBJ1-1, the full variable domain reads NSKVIQTPRYLVKGQGQKAKMRCIPEKGHPVVFWYQQNKNNEFKFLINFQNQEVLQQIDMTEKRFSAECPSNSPCSLEIQSSEAGDSALYLCASSYKNTEVFFGKGTRLTVV.

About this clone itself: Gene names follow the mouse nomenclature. The CDR3 bases that were read are TGTGCCAGCACCTCAGGGGTTCCGCCCCTCTAC. Amino acid sequence: CASTSGVPPLY. The full-length CDR3 reads as CASTSGVPPLYF. The chain couples TRBV13-3 to TRBJ1-6; D might be TRBD1 (6 bases). The sequence runs out 1 residue before the end of the CDR3; the remainder is reconstructed from the germline J gene. TRBJ1-6 counts as an open reading frame of uncertain function. Germline V gene lookup returns CDR1 NNHDY and CDR2 SYVADS. The CDR3 is 12 amino acids. V lost 6 bases, J lost 11 bases, and 12 bases lay in between.